This T cell receptor (beta chain) was recovered during a study of T cell responses to AZD1222 COVID-19 vaccine. The CDR3 has 15 residues. V was trimmed by 2 bases and J by 0 bases, leaving 9 bases between them. Germline V lookup: CDR1 SGHDT, CDR2 YYEEEE. Libraries were prepared by immunoSEQ multiplex PCR; TCRdb keeps only in-frame clonotypes and omits some of them. The table lists about 140,000 clones, roughly 90% of them singletons. The sequences come from peripheral blood, collected on day 0 of AZD1222 vaccination. The chain carries TRBV5-6 and TRBJ2-1; D not certain. This receptor was identified in an adult in good health. The CDR3 loop reads CASSLDFSSYNEQFF. CDR3 sequence (DNA): TGTGCCAGCAGCTTAGACTTTAGCTCCTACAATGAGCAGTTCTTC.